The rows below give T cell receptor beta chains drawn from one sample of a study of CXCR3-negative and CXCR3-positive naive CD8 T cells. TCRdb re-called the 5' RACE reads, yielding one record per CDR3 amino acid sequence without DNA. The listing records around 140,000 distinct CDR3 sequences. The sequencing sample was made of naive CXCR3+ CD8+ T cells from blood. These receptors all stem from a human donor in good health. Some clones in this sample may be carry-over from other donors' samples. Each CDR3 is given with its conserved first and last residue.

V: TRBV5-1
J: TRBJ2-2
CDR3: CASSLMDGELFF

V: TRBV29-1
J: TRBJ2-3
CDR3: CSVEGQGAGTDTQYF

V: TRBV7-9
J: TRBJ2-2
CDR3: CASSVSTYRPTGELFF

V: TRBV20-1
J: TRBJ2-3
CDR3: CRPVTSGLADTQYF

V: TRBV27
J: TRBJ2-7
CDR3: CASSENRDLYEQYF

V: TRBV18
J: TRBJ2-3
CDR3: CASSQTTDRDTQYF

V: TRBV9
J: TRBJ2-1
CDR3: CASSARVLPSYNEQFF

V: TRBV12-3/TRBV12-4
J: TRBJ2-7
CDR3: CASSPGRGGEQYF

V: TRBV14
J: TRBJ2-1
CDR3: CASSIAGGPYNEQFF

V: TRBV5-5
J: TRBJ2-7
CDR3: CASSHGTAYEQYF

V: TRBV5-1
J: TRBJ2-3
CDR3: CASSYWTTSTVTQYF

V: TRBV28
J: TRBJ2-2
CDR3: CASSFGTSGASSTGELFF

V: TRBV29-1
J: TRBJ2-1
CDR3: CSVLVTSSYNEQFF

V: TRBV27
J: TRBJ2-1
CDR3: CASSLDGGPYNEQFF

V: TRBV28
J: TRBJ1-5
CDR3: CASWGGGNQPQHF

V: TRBV28
J: TRBJ2-2
CDR3: CASSFLGAGELFF

V: TRBV19
J: TRBJ2-3
CDR3: CASSIDDSRTDTQYF

V: TRBV14
J: TRBJ2-5
CDR3: CASSGPGGTETQYF

V: TRBV29-1
J: TRBJ2-3
CDR3: CSVAEAFTDTQYF

V: TRBV4-3
J: TRBJ2-7
CDR3: CASSQDRGGAYEQYF

V: TRBV27
J: TRBJ2-1
CDR3: CASSLSGFEQFF

V: TRBV20-1
J: TRBJ1-1
CDR3: CSATDSFVAFF

V: TRBV7-8
J: TRBJ1-6
CDR3: CASSLGTGDSPLHF

V: TRBV27
J: TRBJ2-7
CDR3: CASSYSDRTYEQYF

V: TRBV15
J: TRBJ1-2
CDR3: CATSRDMTLDRYGYTF

V: TRBV4-1
J: TRBJ1-1
CDR3: CASSQVGIGMNTEAFF

V: TRBV6-5
J: TRBJ2-2
CDR3: CASSYSIPGGVTGELFF

V: TRBV4-3
J: TRBJ1-1
CDR3: CASSQDDGGTEAFF

V: TRBV20-1
J: TRBJ2-1
CDR3: CSGGQGPYNEQFF

V: TRBV6-6
J: TRBJ2-7
CDR3: CASSYSRGYEQYF